This entry is about one TCR beta chain. These data are taken from a study of blood T cell repertoires in COVID-19. CDR1 is SGHTA, CDR2 FQGNSA, per germline. This CDR3 has 14 residues. V lost 2 bases, J lost 7 bases, and 11 bases lay in between. Under the authors' procedure: The assay estimated nucleated cells by amplifying reference gene primers. The assay was immunoSEQ multiplex PCR, and TCRdb's table has in-frame clones only and misses some. Clone size and the V and J calls come from that table; the DNA yielded D and trimming. Counted here are roughly 200,000 clones, 70% to 90% occurring once; the ten biggest clones make up about 12%.

The V gene is TRBV7-2, the J gene TRBJ2-2; a possible D gene is TRBD2 (6 bases). The material sequenced was peripheral blood. This TCR was recovered from a woman between 18 and 29 years old who had recovered from COVID-19. CDR3 sequence: CASSLYPGSGELFF. DNA of the CDR3: TGTGCCAGCAGCTTATACCCCGGGAGCGGGGAGCTGTTTTTT.